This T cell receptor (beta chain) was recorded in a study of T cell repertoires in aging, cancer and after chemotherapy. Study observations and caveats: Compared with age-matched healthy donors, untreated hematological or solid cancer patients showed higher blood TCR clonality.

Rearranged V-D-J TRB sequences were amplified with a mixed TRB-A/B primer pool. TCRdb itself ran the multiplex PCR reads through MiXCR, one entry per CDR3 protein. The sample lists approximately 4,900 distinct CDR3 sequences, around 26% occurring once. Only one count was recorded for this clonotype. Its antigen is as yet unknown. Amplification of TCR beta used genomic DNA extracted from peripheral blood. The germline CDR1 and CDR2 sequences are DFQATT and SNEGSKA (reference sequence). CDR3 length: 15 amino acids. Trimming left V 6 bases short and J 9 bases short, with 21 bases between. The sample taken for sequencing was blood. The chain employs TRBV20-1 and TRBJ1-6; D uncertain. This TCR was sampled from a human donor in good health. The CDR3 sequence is CSAAPSQASLSPLHF. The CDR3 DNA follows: TGCAGTGCAGCCCCGAGTCAGGCGTCACTTTCACCCCTCCACTTT.